Listed below are T cell receptor beta chains from one sample, sequenced in a study of CD8+CD57+ T cells in acquired aplastic anemia. TCRdb recomputed calls from the reads with MiXCR, one row per CDR3 protein. The repertoire has 150,000 to 200,000 distinct CDR3 sequences, approximately 48% of them found once; the top ten carry about 2%. Source material: sorted CD4+, CD8+, or CD8+CD57+ T cells (not recorded which) from PBMCs. These receptor sequences come from a human donor with aplastic anemia. The CDR3 runs from the conserved cysteine through the conserved F or W. A D gene is named only where the DNA matches it firmly. Some rows have no size entry. The others give once, few or many, or a class for an expanded clone.

>13|TRBJ2-1|TRBV20-1|.|many
CSAGGAGYNEQFF
TGCAGTGCGGGGGGGGCGGGGTACAATGAGCAGTTCTTC
>18|TRBJ1-6|TRBV4-2|TRBD1|many
CASSHGQGRRSNESPLHF
TGTGCCAGCAGCCACGGACAGGGCCGAAGAAGTAATGAATCACCCCTCCACTTT
>13|TRBJ2-7|TRBV5-1|.|.
CASSVGIAYEQYF
TGCGCCAGCAGTGTAGGGATAGCCTACGAGCAGTACTTC
>15|TRBJ2-7|TRBV14|.|.
CASSQRTGRAYEQYF
TGTGCCAGCAGCCAACGGACAGGGAGGGCCTACGAGCAGTACTTC
>13|TRBJ2-3|TRBV19|.|many
CASKSSGPDTQYF
TGTGCCAGTAAGTCCTCGGGACCAGATACGCAGTATTTT
>15|TRBJ1-1|TRBV2|.|.
CASTGWGAMNTEAFF
TGTGCCAGCACCGGGTGGGGGGCCATGAACACTGAAGCTTTCTTT
>15|TRBJ1-1|TRBV5-5|.|many
CASSLAINPTPGPFF
TGTGCCAGCAGCTTGGCAATTAACCCTACGCCGGGACCTTTTTTT
>15|TRBJ1-6|TRBV2|.|.
CASSEVGGNNSPLHF
TGTGCCAGCAGTGAAGTGGGGGGGAACAATTCACCCCTCCACTTT
>15|TRBJ1-2|TRBV7-2|.|many
CASSQGGGRLIGYTF
TGTGCCAGCAGCCAGGGCGGGGGCAGACTCATTGGCTACACCTTC
>12|TRBJ1-1|TRBV29-1|.|.
CSAGGQNTEAFF
TGCAGCGCCGGGGGGCAGAACACTGAAGCTTTCTTT
>12|TRBJ2-1|TRBV25-1|TRBD1|.
CASGLGGTEQFF
TGTGCCAGTGGATTAGGGGGCACTGAGCAGTTCTTC
>15|TRBJ1-1|TRBV5-1|TRBD1|.
CASAGQGFRQSEAFF
TGCGCCAGCGCGGGACAGGGTTTTCGGCAGTCTGAAGCTTTCTTT
>13|TRBJ2-7|TRBV19|TRBD2|.
CASSPGLVNEQYF
TGTGCCAGTAGCCCCGGACTAGTGAACGAGCAGTACTTC
>12|TRBJ1-2|TRBV29-1|.|.
CSVGSGEYGYTF
TGCAGCGTTGGGTCTGGGGAATATGGCTACACCTTC
>17|TRBJ2-1|TRBV24-1|TRBD1|.
CATSDSPGQGQSNEQFF
TGTGCCACCAGTGATTCTCCTGGACAGGGGCAGAGCAATGAGCAGTTCTTC
>13|TRBJ2-7|TRBV19|TRBD1|.
CASSDNRGYEQYF
TGTGCCAGCAGCGACAACAGGGGCTACGAGCAGTACTTC
>14|TRBJ2-1|TRBV7-3|TRBD2|.
CASSMGLADDEQFF
TGTGCCAGCAGCATGGGGCTAGCGGACGATGAGCAGTTCTTC
>13|TRBJ1-2|TRBV5-4|.|.
CASSPGAQFGYTF
TGTGCCAGCAGCCCCGGCGCGCAGTTTGGCTACACCTTC
>13|TRBJ2-1|TRBV20-1|.|.
CSAYLADHNEQFF
TGCAGTGCGTATTTAGCGGACCACAATGAGCAGTTCTTC
>14|TRBJ2-1|TRBV19|TRBD1|.
CASSKTGGYNEQFF
TGTGCCAGTAGTAAAACAGGGGGCTACAATGAGCAGTTCTTC
>18|TRBJ2-5|TRBV2|.|.
CASSGSRDEKGLPEVQYF
TGTGCCAGCAGCGGGTCTAGAGATGAGAAGGGACTCCCCGAGGTCCAGTACTTC
>11|TRBJ2-7|TRBV14|.|.
CASSQQREQYF
TGTGCCAGCAGCCAACAGAGGGAGCAGTACTTC
>13|TRBJ2-7|TRBV5-1|.|.
CASSLPGAGEQYF
TGCGCCAGCAGCTTGCCAGGGGCAGGGGAGCAGTACTTC
>15|TRBJ1-1|TRBV19|TRBD1|few
CASSPGQGYDTEAFF
TGTGCCAGTAGTCCCGGACAGGGGTACGACACTGAAGCTTTCTTT
>14|TRBJ2-7|TRBV19|TRBD1|.
CASSRKDRVSEQYF
TGTGCCAGTAGCCGGAAGGACAGGGTGAGCGAGCAGTACTTC
>14|TRBJ2-7|TRBV6-1|TRBD1|.
CASSRQGGTYEQYF
TGTGCCAGCAGTCGACAGGGGGGCACCTACGAGCAGTACTTC
>15|TRBJ1-5|TRBV19|.|many
CATRSGGSSNQPQHF
TGTGCCACCAGATCGGGGGGAAGTAGCAATCAGCCCCAGCATTTT
>13|TRBJ1-1|TRBV2|.|few
CASSGEGNTEAFF
TGTGCCAGCAGTGGCGAAGGTAACACTGAAGCTTTCTTT
>16|TRBJ2-1|TRBV4-1|TRBD1|once
CASSRTGGQGPNEQFF
TGCGCCAGCAGCCGCACGGGGGGACAGGGGCCCAATGAGCAGTTCTTC
>15|TRBJ2-1|TRBV2|.|few
CASSGDSAGYNEQFF
TGTGCCAGCAGTGGGGATTCCGCGGGGTACAATGAGCAGTTCTTC
>12|TRBJ2-1|TRBV5-6|TRBD2|many
CANPVAGTEQFF
TGTGCCAACCCAGTAGCGGGGACCGAGCAGTTCTTC
>15|TRBJ1-5|TRBV6-1|.|many
CASSSTRDSNQPQHF
TGTGCCAGCAGCTCCACGCGGGATAGCAATCAGCCCCAGCATTTT